This T cell receptor (beta chain) derives from a study of cytomegalovirus exposure and HLA in healthy donors (TCRdb year 2017). About the investigation overall: An earlier analysis of about 560 of the donors reported 276 Gb of sequence data and 117 million unique TCR beta sequences obtained from approximately 180 million T cells. The number of donors typed differed by locus, with roughly 620-630 for A, B, C, DRB1 and DQB1, over 500 for DQA1, over 600 for DPA1, and some 440 for DPB1. HLA typing included class I and class II loci at four-digit resolution. Genome-wide SNP genotypes for about 65% of the 666 donors were used in a later genetic analysis, which treated that subset as a discovery cohort. The study combined high-throughput TCR immunosequencing, statistical association of individual TCRs with disease status, and machine learning to predict cytomegalovirus infection status. In a later analysis, previously published TCR beta repertoires from 670 or so donors were re-analyzed and high-resolution HLA genotyping was added so that TCR occurrence patterns could be studied. The study aimed to test whether signatures of past pathogen exposure could be identified by cataloging public T cell receptors. The later analysis used no new phenotypic data to find candidate immune exposures, relying instead on TCR beta sequences and their occurrence across donors. An earlier analysis of fewer than 700 of the donors applied high-throughput TCR beta sequencing to assess whether each TCR beta V gene segment acted as functional or pseudogenic. Roughly 5 DR-DQ haplotypes were treated as single units for association and clustering because of strong linkage in the cohort. Across around 400 genotyped donors of the cohort, an average of approximately 220,000 unique TCR beta nucleotide sequences per donor were sequenced, and 15% to 20% of those sequences were non-productive. Alongside the repertoire data, information on donor age, sex, ethnicity and CMV serostatus was compiled. Every repertoire in the discovery cohort had been generated on one and the same sequencing platform. A separate validation cohort of 90 to 150 different subjects was used in addition to the 666-subject first cohort. The study profiled the T cell repertoires of fewer than 850 subjects by immunosequencing and related them to cytomegalovirus serostatus. Among the approximately 430 genotyped donors, 81% belonged to the genetic ancestry cluster associated with self-reported Caucasian donors. An early release covering roughly 640 HLA-typed donors comprised about 310 gigabases of sequencing data and tens of millions of unique TCR sequences. The investigation overall reported the following: A later analysis found that most CMV-associated TCR beta chains appeared HLA-restricted, with HLA associations seemingly driven largely by CMV exposure. Because HLA typing was missing for some donors at each locus, association tests included only the typed subset. Broadly in line with IMGT annotations, most TCR beta V segments showed up in productive rearrangements about 87% or about 30% of the time in an earlier analysis of 450 to 750 of the donors. At a false discovery rate of 0.05, a later analysis linked approximately 18,000 TCR beta sequences to specific HLA alleles. Most TCR sequences were observed very rarely across donors, whereas some public TCRs were present in many individuals. A cluster of highly shared sequence variants was judged likely to represent a technical artifact of the sequencing pipeline. Strong co-occurrence of HLA alleles, especially DR and DQ, made assigning TCR associations to individual alleles difficult. In both the original and validation cohorts, the classifier was reported to diagnose cytomegalovirus status with high specificity and sensitivity. Linkage disequilibrium might explain the correlated functional status among segregating V segments, but an unknown experimental factor could not be ruled out. The authors suggested that the approach could potentially be generalized to other disease states and immunological phenotypes. According to a later analysis, TCR association rates differed among HLA loci, with DRB1 alleles showing the most associated TCRs and HLA-C alleles showing the fewest. Three of the identified cytomegalovirus-associated TCR beta chains were confirmed in vitro to be specific for cytomegalovirus antigens. In a later genetic analysis, a missense DCLRE1C variant was associated with V-gene and J-gene trimming of TCR beta chains, and the association was replicated in an independent cohort. The only immune exposure information available for the cohort was CMV serostatus. Roughly uniform sequencing depth across donors was assumed in presence/absence analyses, although this assumption may not hold. A later analysis reported that several top co-occurrence clusters appeared linked to parvovirus B19, influenza, CMV and Epstein-Barr virus. The study listed 164 TCR beta chains as associated with cytomegalovirus. A further reported finding was that TCR beta sequences accurately predicted the HLA-A and HLA-B alleles for most subjects in the first cohort. A later analysis found that HLA-associated TCR beta chains were more clonally expanded and had lower generation probabilities than equally common non-associated chains. Some IMGT-functional V segments, including TRBV6-2 and TRBV6-3, could not be distinguished by the 87-base-pair reads and were therefore excluded. The cohort was sequenced for TCR beta chains only, and without alpha or paired-chain data the features that could be detected were limited. A later genetic analysis reported fewer N-insertions in productive TCRs among donors in an Asian-associated ancestry cluster than the roughly 690-donor mean. Because counts were too low, approximately 15 rarely observed V segments, including chromosome 9 orphons, were excluded from the earlier analysis of under 650 of the donors.

Receptors were amplified or captured by the immunoSEQ multiplex PCR assay. For the multiplex PCR, a mixture combining 60 forward primers for TCR Vbeta segments and 13 reverse primers for TCR Jbeta segments was used. A multiplex PCR assay on genomic DNA amplified the CDR3 region of rearranged TCR beta genes. The Illumina HiSeq System was used to sequence the amplified TCR beta libraries as 87-base-pair reads. Regarding the original processing steps: A later analysis counted tens of millions of unique TCR beta chains across the 700 or so repertoires, and roughly 11 million of these chains were shared by at least two donors. Raw reads were error-corrected and collapsed into unique sequences by a nearest-neighbor algorithm in which closely related sequences were merged to remove PCR and sequencing errors. V, D and J gene segments were assigned by aligning CDR3 sequences to IMGT reference sequences. Each retained sequence needed at least a six-nucleotide match to both a V gene segment and a J gene segment. Rearrangements were called productive when the CDR3 lacked stop codons and stayed in frame with V and J; all others were non-productive. Following IMGT convention, CDR3 was defined as the stretch from the second conserved V-encoded cysteine up to the conserved J-encoded phenylalanine. The earlier analysis of more than 450 of the donors excluded sequences that lacked an unambiguous match to a single V gene segment. In an earlier analysis of some 590 of the donors, a V segment was called functional when productive rearrangements were above 56.7%, and segregating when the standard deviation between donors exceeded 5%. A statistical classification framework was developed to diagnose cytomegalovirus status using the catalog of TCR beta chain sequences. V and J gene assignment, in a later analysis, came from comparing TCR nucleotide sequences with IMGT/GENE-DB human TR gene sequences. Using the TCRdist pipeline, a later analysis assigned CDR3 sequences along with most-parsimonious VDJ recombination scenarios. In a later analysis, each TCR beta chain was defined by its CDR3 amino acid sequence together with its V-gene family, and reads lacking a unique V-gene family were excluded. To address suspected cross-contamination and a sequencing artifact, a later analysis removed roughly 580 highly shared, low-generation-probability nucleotide sequences. For each public chain, a later analysis derived a clonal expansion index from normalized ranks of inferred template counts within each repertoire. In a later analysis, generation probabilities were computed with a VDJ recombination model fitted to out-of-frame rearrangements, and the resulting probabilities were checked against IGoR. A later analysis scored TCR-TCR, TCR-HLA and TCR-CMV co-occurrence with hypergeometric tests, applying a repertoire-size bias correction to TCR pairs. False discovery rates were estimated in a later analysis by permuting HLA or CMV assignments 20 times. In a later analysis, co-occurring TCRs were grouped with DBSCAN, and TCRdist sequence similarity was added when clustering was performed within HLA-allele-positive subsets. Repertoires with fewer than 30,000 or more than 120,000 public chains were left out of co-occurrence clustering, as were roughly five repertoires with anomalous nucleotide sharing. Sourced from immuneACCESS, this table was stored by TCRdb with only in-frame sequences that have V and J called. A share of the clones is absent; for the studies checked, an unresolved V gene accounts for under half, and the remainder has no known explanation. V and J calls and clone size are copied from that table; D and trimming were computed from the DNA. The sample data list around 200,000 clones, and less than 85% of these were observed just once. 0.5% to 0.8% of the sample belongs to the ten largest clones.

There are 14 amino acids in the CDR3, from cysteine to phenylalanine inclusive. Only the CDR3 DNA stays, 42 bases, in frame from base 1. V lost 1 base and J lost 11 bases, and the count of bases not matched to a germline gene is 10. CDR1 is given as SGHTA and CDR2 as FQGNSA, both from the germline V gene. The cohort was made up of 500 to 850 healthy bone marrow donors. At the time of sampling, every cohort member was nominally healthy, though immune exposures that went unrecorded were likely present. The donor tested CMV seronegative, placing the donor among the 350 to 400 seronegative members of the cohort. A peripheral blood sample was provided by each donor, and peripheral blood mononuclear cells were used for TCR beta sequencing. The Qiagen DNeasy Blood Extraction Kit was used to extract genomic DNA from the blood cell samples. Turning to this clone: Its antigen is currently not known. No much larger clonotype is one base removed from it; base qualities were not supplied.

The TCR comes from a boy aged 10-17 years in good health and CMV-seronegative. The sequence joins TRBV7-2 to TRBJ1-1, and TRBD1 aligns with 7 junction nucleotides. The sequenced sample was PBMCs. The nucleotide sequence is given as TGTGCCAGCAGCTTAGATCGGGACAGATCTTTTGCTTTCTTT. This is translated as CASSLDRDRSFAFF.